A selection of T cell receptor beta chains follows, all from one sample in a study of cytomegalovirus exposure and HLA in healthy donors. This table comes from immunoSEQ multiplex PCR, and its TCRdb copy is limited to in-frame clones, with some not included. In the table there are 260,000 or so clones, 80% to 90% of which are singletons. The sequenced sample was PBMCs. The receptor source for this set is a man aged 18 to 29 in good health and CMV-seronegative. The CDR3 runs from the conserved cysteine through the conserved F or W.

CDR3	length	V	J
CASTTRPGTSEAFF	14	TRBV27	TRBJ1-1
CASTTAQGVSYEQYF	15	TRBV28	TRBJ2-7
CASSRDTITSLHF	13	TRBV7-9	TRBJ1-6
CASLKAVVGELFF	13	TRBV18	TRBJ2-2
CASSIMGAGAANEQFF	16	TRBV19	TRBJ2-1
CASSLRPHNEQFF	13	TRBV27	TRBJ2-1
CASSPLSWAGNNSPLHF	17	TRBV9	TRBJ1-6
CASSQDRFTEAFF	13	TRBV10-1	TRBJ1-1
CASSLLSGGYNEQFF	15	TRBV7-3	TRBJ2-1
CASSQDLGGGRQYF	14	TRBV4-1	TRBJ2-3